The T cell receptor beta chain under discussion was sequenced for a study of CD8+ T cells in alopecia areata. In the study overall: For the treated group, dosing was oral tofacitinib at 5 to 10 mg twice daily.

Sample treatment: oral pan-JAK inhibitor, 5-10 mg twice daily. The CDR3 totals 13 residues. Germline assignment: CDR1 SQVTM and CDR2 ANQGSEA. Following extraction, RNA underwent reverse transcription to cDNA, which served as the sequencing template. The protocol was immunoSEQ multiplex PCR, while the TCRdb copy is restricted to in-frame clones and leaves out a portion. The repertoire includes roughly 110,000 clones, roughly 89% of them detected once, and around a quarter sits in the top ten. The material sequenced was CD8+ T cells sorted from blood, taken at week 24, from a patient treated with tofacitinib. This receptor was obtained from a human donor with alopecia areata. The chain carries TRBV29-1 and TRBJ2-5; D possibly corresponds to TRBD1 (6 bases). The J call may not be correct, given that the DNA end is closer to TRBJ2-7. The CDR3 is CSAETGFSYEQYF. As DNA, the CDR3 is TGCAGCGCCGAAACAGGGTTCTCCTACGAGCAGTACTTC.